This T cell receptor (beta chain) was observed in a study of T-cell reconstitution after alpha-beta-depleted transplantation in children (dated by TCRdb to 2016 to 2017). General notes on the study: The study quantitatively tracked T-cell immune reconstitution after TCRalphabeta/CD19-depleted allogeneic hematopoietic cell transplantation in children using TCR repertoire profiling.

Remarks on this clonotype: Its antigen is currently not known. The input lacks base qualities; no much larger clone sits a single base away.

From its cysteine to its phenylalanine, the CDR3 spans 18 amino acids. Only CDR3 DNA is held: 54 bases, read in frame from base 1. Trimming at the junction amounts to 2 bases on V and 2 bases on J, and the germline ends lie 16 bases apart. The germline V gene (reference sequence) specifies WNHNN as CDR1 and SYGVQD as CDR2. The library was obtained by PCR. The sequencer listed for this sample is Illumina HiSeq 2500. To normalize quantification of the TCRbeta repertoire, the TCR libraries were built with molecular barcoding that relied on unique molecular identifiers. The raw public reads went through TCRdb reprocessing: fastp at Q25, MiXCR clone calling, in-frame beta chains kept. Under each unique CDR3 protein, matching rows form one entry showing the most common genes and DNA. Present in this sample are approximately 640,000 distinct CDR3 sequences, roughly 15% of which were seen just once. 1.1% of the sample comes from the top ten.

The TCR comes from a human donor who donated a stem cell graft to a child with acute myeloid leukemia. The chain is made from TRBV10-1 and TRBJ2-6; TRBD1 is a weak D gene call, 6 bases matching. This specimen was PBMCs from the stem cell graft donor, taken from the stem cell graft. The sequence in DNA is TGCGCCAGCAGTGAGAAGGGGGACACTTCCCCTGGGGCCAACGTCCTGACTTTC. This sequence encodes CASSEKGDTSPGANVLTF.